The clone carrying this T cell receptor (beta chain) has just a few counts. The target antigen is unknown. This sample stems from a study of cytomegalovirus exposure and HLA in healthy donors. Study as a whole: Some 85 million unique TCRs from HLA-typed donors were held in an early data release. Within the Caucasian-associated ancestry cluster were around 81% of the 350 to 400 genotyped donors.

Overall study results and limits: The classifier reportedly diagnosed cytomegalovirus status with high specificity and sensitivity. Per a later analysis, HLA-associated TCR beta chains showed more clonal expansion than other, equally common TCR beta chains.

With 60 Vbeta and 13 Jbeta primers, the PCR was carried out. Clones were read by immunoSEQ multiplex PCR, and TCRdb kept only the in-frame ones, dropping some. The sample lists under 200,000 clones; 71% were seen once. V lost 7 bases and J lost 3; bases outside the gene matches: 2. From germline, CDR1 is LNHDA and CDR2 SQIVND (reference sequence). CDR3 size: 12 residues. This TCR derives from a girl aged 10-17 years in good health and CMV-seronegative. The chain couples TRBV19 to TRBJ1-2, with 7 bases that match TRBD1. Specimen: PBMCs. CDR3: CASKQGYYGYTF. DNA for the CDR3: TGTGCCAGTAAACAGGGGTACTATGGCTACACCTTC. Looking up the rest from reference TRBV19 and TRBJ1-2 gives the full variable domain: DGGITQSPKYLFRKEGQNVTLSCEQNLNHDAMYWYRQDPGQGLRLIYYSQIVNDFQKGDIAEGYSVSREKKESFPLTVTSAQKNPTAFYLCASKQGYYGYTFGSGTRLTVV.